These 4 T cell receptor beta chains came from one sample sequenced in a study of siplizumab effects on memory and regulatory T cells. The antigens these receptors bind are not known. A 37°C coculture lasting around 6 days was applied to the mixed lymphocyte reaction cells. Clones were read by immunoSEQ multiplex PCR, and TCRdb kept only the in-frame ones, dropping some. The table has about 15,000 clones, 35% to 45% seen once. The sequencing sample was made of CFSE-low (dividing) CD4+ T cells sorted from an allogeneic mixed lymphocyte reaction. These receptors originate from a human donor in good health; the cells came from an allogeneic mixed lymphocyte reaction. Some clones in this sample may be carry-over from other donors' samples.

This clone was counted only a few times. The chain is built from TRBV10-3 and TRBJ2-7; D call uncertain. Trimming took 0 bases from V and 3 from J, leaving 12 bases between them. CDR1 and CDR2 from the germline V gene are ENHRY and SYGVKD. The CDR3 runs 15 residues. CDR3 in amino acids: CAISESLPQGYEQYF. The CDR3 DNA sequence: TGTGCCATCAGTGAGTCGCTACCCCAAGGCTACGAGCAGTACTTC.

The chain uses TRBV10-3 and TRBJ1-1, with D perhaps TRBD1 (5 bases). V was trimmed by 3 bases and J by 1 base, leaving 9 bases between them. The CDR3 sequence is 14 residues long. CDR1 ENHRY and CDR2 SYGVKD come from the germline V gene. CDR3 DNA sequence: TGTGCCATCAGTGACAGGGCCGAGAACACTGAAGCTTTCTTT. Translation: CAISDRAENTEAFF.

The CDR3 loop is CASSREGLNTEAFF. Here the CDR3 DNA reads TGTGCCAGCAGTAGAGAGGGGCTGAACACTGAAGCTTTCTTT. The chain has TRBV2 and TRBJ1-1, with D perhaps matching TRBD1 (5 bases). V lost 5 bases to trimming and J lost 0 bases, with 10 bases between them. The CDR3 is made up of 14 amino acids. CDR1 is SNHLY, CDR2 FYNNEI, per germline. The full variable domain, completed using reference TRBV2 and TRBJ1-1, is EPEVTQTPSHQVTQMGQEVILRCVPISNHLYFYWYRQILGQKVEFLVSFYNNEISEKSEIFDDQFSVERPDGSNFTLKIRSTKLEDSAMYFCASSREGLNTEAFFGQGTRLTVV.

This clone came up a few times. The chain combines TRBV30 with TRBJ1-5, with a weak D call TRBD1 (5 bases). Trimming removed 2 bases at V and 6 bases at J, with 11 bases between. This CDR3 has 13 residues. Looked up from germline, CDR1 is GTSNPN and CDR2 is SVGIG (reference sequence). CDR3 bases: TGTGCCTGGAGTTTCAGGGAAGGTCAGCCCCAGCATTTT. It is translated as CAWSFREGQPQHF.